Listed below are T cell receptor beta chains from one sample, sequenced in a study of shared clonotypes between healthy human individuals. Generated by immunoSEQ multiplex PCR, the TCRdb table keeps only in-frame clones and is missing some. This table holds roughly 2.4 million clones, around 95% found once. Sequences were obtained from naive CD4+ T cells sorted from blood. These TCRs come from a man between 18 and 35 years old in good health. The CDR3 runs from the conserved cysteine through the conserved F or W. Fields, in order: CDR3 protein, D gene, J gene, V gene. The D gene is left open where the match is weak.

CDR3aa: CASRLEQGARGYTF; d_gene: TRBD1; j_gene: TRBJ1-2; v_gene: TRBV6-5
CDR3aa: CASSLAASRSEQYF; d_gene: -; j_gene: TRBJ2-7; v_gene: TRBV7-2
CDR3aa: CASSPGVLQETQYF; d_gene: -; j_gene: TRBJ2-5; v_gene: TRBV18
CDR3aa: CASSLVTPTGELFF; d_gene: -; j_gene: TRBJ2-2; v_gene: TRBV7-2
CDR3aa: CASSPLAYQETQYF; d_gene: -; j_gene: TRBJ2-5; v_gene: TRBV7-9
CDR3aa: CASSGQGDFSEQYF; d_gene: -; j_gene: TRBJ2-7; v_gene: TRBV2
CDR3aa: CASSLRQGAWAFF; d_gene: TRBD1; j_gene: TRBJ1-1; v_gene: TRBV7-2
CDR3aa: CASSSSVGPFNEQFF; d_gene: -; j_gene: TRBJ2-1; v_gene: TRBV7-7
CDR3aa: CASSEGFQETQYF; d_gene: -; j_gene: TRBJ2-5; v_gene: TRBV11-2
CDR3aa: CASSLLPSLGDQPQHF; d_gene: -; j_gene: TRBJ1-5; v_gene: TRBV28
CDR3aa: CASSLVFTAANTGELFF; d_gene: -; j_gene: TRBJ2-2; v_gene: TRBV7-9
CDR3aa: CASSQGTKSYEQYF; d_gene: -; j_gene: TRBJ2-7; v_gene: TRBV14
CDR3aa: CASSLKRHQETQYF; d_gene: -; j_gene: TRBJ2-5; v_gene: TRBV5-1
CDR3aa: CASSPRQGGTEAFF; d_gene: -; j_gene: TRBJ1-1; v_gene: TRBV7-9
CDR3aa: CASSPGQGENGELFF; d_gene: TRBD1; j_gene: TRBJ2-2; v_gene: TRBV5-1
CDR3aa: CASSRLGQGFYEQYF; d_gene: TRBD1; j_gene: TRBJ2-7; v_gene: TRBV6-1
CDR3aa: CASSFVGNEQYF; d_gene: -; j_gene: TRBJ2-7; v_gene: TRBV28
CDR3aa: CASSPGSQSGNTIYF; d_gene: -; j_gene: TRBJ1-3; v_gene: TRBV5-4
CDR3aa: CARSHLDFLAGQPAYEQYF; d_gene: -; j_gene: TRBJ2-7; v_gene: TRBV5-3
CDR3aa: CASSPNMPGGAFF; d_gene: -; j_gene: TRBJ1-1; v_gene: TRBV2
CDR3aa: CASSPGLPYEQYF; d_gene: -; j_gene: TRBJ2-7; v_gene: TRBV5-1
CDR3aa: CASSLAGSRYEQYF; d_gene: -; j_gene: TRBJ2-7; v_gene: TRBV5-4
CDR3aa: CASSPRTVPYEQYF; d_gene: -; j_gene: TRBJ2-7; v_gene: TRBV7-9
CDR3aa: CAITELYNEQFF; d_gene: -; j_gene: TRBJ2-1; v_gene: TRBV6-1
CDR3aa: CASSLARFEPQHF; d_gene: -; j_gene: TRBJ1-5; v_gene: TRBV7-2
CDR3aa: CATGPSTDTQYF; d_gene: -; j_gene: TRBJ2-3; v_gene: TRBV19
CDR3aa: CASSPGTGGFEKLFF; d_gene: TRBD1; j_gene: TRBJ1-4; v_gene: TRBV5-1
CDR3aa: CASRRGGTEAFF; d_gene: -; j_gene: TRBJ1-1; v_gene: TRBV11-2
CDR3aa: CASSLVGQLNTEAFF; d_gene: -; j_gene: TRBJ1-1; v_gene: TRBV5-1
CDR3aa: CASRERATMQFF; d_gene: -; j_gene: TRBJ2-1; v_gene: TRBV2
CDR3aa: CASTMAAASEQYF; d_gene: -; j_gene: TRBJ2-7; v_gene: TRBV2
CDR3aa: CASSFTSGREQYF; d_gene: TRBD2; j_gene: TRBJ2-7; v_gene: TRBV5-1
CDR3aa: CASSLWTGNYGYTF; d_gene: -; j_gene: TRBJ1-2; v_gene: TRBV5-4
CDR3aa: CASSLLPSRGTQPQHF; d_gene: -; j_gene: TRBJ1-5; v_gene: TRBV28